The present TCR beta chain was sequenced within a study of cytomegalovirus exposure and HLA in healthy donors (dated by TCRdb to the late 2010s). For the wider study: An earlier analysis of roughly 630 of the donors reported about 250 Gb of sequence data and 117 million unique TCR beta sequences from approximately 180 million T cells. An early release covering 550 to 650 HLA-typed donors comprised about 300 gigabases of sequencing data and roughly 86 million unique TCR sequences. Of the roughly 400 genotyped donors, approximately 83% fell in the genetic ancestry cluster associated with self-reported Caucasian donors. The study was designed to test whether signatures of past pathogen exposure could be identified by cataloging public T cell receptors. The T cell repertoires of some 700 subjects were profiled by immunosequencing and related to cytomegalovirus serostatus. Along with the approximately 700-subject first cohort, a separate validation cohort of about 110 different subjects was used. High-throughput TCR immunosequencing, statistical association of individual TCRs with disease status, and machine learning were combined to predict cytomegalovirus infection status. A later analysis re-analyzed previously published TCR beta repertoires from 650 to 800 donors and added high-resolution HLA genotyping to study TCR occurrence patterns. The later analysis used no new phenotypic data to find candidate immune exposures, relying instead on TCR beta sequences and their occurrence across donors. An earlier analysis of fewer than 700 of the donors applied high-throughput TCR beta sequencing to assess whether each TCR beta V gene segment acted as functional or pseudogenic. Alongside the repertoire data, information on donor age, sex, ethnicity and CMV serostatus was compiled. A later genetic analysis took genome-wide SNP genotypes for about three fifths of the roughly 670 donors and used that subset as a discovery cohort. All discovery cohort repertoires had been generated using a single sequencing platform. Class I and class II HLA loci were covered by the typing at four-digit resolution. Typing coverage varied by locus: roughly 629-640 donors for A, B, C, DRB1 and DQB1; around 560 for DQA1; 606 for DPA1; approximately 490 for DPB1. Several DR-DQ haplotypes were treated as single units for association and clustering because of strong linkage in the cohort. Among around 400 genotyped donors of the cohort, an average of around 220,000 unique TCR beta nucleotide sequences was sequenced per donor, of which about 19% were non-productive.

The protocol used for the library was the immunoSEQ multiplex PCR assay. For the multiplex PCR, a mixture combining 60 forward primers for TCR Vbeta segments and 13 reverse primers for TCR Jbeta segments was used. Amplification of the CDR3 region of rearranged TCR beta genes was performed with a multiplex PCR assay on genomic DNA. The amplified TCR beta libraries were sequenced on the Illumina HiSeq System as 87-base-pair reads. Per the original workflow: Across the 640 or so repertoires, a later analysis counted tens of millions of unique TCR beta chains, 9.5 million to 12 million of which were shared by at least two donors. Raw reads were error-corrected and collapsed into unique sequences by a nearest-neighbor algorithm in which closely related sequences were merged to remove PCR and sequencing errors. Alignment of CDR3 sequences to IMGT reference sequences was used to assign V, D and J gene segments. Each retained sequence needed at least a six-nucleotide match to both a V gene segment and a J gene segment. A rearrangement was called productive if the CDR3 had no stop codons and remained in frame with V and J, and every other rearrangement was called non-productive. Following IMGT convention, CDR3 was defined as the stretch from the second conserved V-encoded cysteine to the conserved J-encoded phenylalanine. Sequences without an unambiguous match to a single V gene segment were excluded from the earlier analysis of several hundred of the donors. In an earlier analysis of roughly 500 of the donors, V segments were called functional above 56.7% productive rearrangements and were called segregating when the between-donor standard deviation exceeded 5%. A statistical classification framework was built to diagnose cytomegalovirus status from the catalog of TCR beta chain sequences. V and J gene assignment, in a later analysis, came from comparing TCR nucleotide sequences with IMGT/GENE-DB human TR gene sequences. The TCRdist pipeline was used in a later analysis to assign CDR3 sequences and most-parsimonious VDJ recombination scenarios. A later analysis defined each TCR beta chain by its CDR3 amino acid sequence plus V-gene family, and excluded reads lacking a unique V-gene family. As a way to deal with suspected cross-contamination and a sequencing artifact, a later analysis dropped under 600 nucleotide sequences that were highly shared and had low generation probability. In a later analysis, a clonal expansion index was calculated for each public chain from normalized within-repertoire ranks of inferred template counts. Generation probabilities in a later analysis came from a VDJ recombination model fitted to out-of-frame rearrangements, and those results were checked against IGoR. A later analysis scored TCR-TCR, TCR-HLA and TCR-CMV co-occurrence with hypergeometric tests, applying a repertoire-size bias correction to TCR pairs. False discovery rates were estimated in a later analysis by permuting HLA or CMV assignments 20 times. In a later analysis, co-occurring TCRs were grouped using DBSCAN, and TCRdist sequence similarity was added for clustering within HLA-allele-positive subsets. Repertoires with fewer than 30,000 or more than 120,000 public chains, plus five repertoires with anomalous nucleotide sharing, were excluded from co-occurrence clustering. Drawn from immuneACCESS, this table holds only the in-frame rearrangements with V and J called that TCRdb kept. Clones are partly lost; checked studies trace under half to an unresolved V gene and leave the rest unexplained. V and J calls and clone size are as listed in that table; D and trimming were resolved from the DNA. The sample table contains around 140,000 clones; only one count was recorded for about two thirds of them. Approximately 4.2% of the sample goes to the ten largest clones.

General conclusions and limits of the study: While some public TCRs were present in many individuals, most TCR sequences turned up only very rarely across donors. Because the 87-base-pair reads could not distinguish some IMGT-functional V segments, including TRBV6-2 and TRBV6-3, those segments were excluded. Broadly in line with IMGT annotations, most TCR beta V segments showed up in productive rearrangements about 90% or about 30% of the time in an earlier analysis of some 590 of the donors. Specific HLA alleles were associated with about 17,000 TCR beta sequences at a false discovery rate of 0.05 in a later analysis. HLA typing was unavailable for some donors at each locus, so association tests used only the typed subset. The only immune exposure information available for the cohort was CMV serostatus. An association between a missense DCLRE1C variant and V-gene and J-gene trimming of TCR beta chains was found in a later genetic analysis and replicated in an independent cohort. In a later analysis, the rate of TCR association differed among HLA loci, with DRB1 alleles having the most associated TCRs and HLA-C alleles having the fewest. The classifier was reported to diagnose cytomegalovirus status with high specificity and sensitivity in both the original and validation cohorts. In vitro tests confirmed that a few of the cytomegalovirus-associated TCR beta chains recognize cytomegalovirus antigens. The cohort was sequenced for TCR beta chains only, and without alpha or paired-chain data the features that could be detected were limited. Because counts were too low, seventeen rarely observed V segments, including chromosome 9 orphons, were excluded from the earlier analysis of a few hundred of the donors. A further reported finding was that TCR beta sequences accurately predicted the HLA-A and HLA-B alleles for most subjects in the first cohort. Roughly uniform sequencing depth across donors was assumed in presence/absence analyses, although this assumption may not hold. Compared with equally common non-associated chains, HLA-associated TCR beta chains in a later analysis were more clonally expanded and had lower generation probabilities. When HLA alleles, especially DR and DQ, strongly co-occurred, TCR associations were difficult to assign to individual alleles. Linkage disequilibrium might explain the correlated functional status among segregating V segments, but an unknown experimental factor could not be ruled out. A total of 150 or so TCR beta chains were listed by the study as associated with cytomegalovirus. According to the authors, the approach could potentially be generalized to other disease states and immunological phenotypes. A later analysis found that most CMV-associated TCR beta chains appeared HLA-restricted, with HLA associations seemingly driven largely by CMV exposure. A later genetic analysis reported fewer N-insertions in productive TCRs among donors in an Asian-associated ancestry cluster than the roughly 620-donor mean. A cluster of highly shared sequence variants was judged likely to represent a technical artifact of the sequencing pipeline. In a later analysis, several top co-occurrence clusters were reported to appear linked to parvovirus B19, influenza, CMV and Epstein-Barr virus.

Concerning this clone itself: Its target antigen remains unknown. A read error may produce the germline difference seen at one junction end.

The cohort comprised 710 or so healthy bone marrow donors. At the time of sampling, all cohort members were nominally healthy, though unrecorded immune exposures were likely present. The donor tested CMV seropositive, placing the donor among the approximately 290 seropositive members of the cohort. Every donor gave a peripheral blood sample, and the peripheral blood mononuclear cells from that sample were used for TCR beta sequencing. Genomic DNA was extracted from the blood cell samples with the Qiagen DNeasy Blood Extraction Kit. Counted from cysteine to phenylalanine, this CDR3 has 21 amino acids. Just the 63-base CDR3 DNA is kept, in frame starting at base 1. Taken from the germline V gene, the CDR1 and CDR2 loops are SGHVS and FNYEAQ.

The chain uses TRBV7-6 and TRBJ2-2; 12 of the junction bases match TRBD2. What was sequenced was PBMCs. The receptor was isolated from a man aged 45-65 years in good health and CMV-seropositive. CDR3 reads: CSSSLASRLTSGSSNTGELFF. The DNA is TGTTCCAGCAGCTTAGCGTCCCGATTGACTAGCGGGAGTTCGAACACCGGGGAGCTGTTTTTT.